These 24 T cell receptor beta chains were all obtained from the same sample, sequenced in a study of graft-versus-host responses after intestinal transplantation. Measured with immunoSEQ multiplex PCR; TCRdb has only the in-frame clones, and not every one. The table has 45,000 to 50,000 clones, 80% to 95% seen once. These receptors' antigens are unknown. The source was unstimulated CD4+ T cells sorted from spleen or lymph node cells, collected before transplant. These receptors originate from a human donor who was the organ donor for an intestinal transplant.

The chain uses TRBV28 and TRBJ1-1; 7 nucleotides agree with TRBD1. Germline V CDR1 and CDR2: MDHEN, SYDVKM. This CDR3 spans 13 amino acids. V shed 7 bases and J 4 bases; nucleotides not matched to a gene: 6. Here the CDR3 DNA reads TGTGCCAGCATTGGGCAGGGGGGCACTGAAGCTTTCTTT. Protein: CASIGQGGTEAFF.

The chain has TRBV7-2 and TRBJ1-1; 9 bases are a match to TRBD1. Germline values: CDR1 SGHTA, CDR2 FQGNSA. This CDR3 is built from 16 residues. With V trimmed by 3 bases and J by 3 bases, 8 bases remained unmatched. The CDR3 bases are TGTGCCAGCAGCTTTATACCGGGACAGGGACACACTGAAGCTTTCTTT. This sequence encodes CASSFIPGQGHTEAFF. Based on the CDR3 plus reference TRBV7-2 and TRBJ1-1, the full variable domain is GAGVSQSPSNKVTEKGKDVELRCDPISGHTALYWYRQSLGQGLEFLIYFQGNSAPDKSGLPSDRFSAERTGGSVSTLTIQRTQQEDSAVYLCASSFIPGQGHTEAFFGQGTRLTVV.

The CDR3: CASSQGTSGTYEQYF. CDR3 bases: TGTGCCAGCAGCCAGGGGACTAGCGGTACCTACGAGCAGTACTTC. V gene TRBV7-6 combines with J gene TRBJ2-7, with TRBD2 matching over 11 bases. The germline gives CDR1 SGHVS, CDR2 FNYEAQ. The CDR3 is 15 amino acids. Trimming removed 5 bases from V and 2 bases from J; junction bases left unmatched: 5.

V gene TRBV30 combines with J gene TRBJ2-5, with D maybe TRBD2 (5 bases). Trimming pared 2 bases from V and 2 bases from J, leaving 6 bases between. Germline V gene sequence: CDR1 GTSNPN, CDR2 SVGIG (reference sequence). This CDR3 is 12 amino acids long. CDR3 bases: TGTGCCTGGAGTAGAGGGCAAGAGACCCAGTACTTC. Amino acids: CAWSRGQETQYF.

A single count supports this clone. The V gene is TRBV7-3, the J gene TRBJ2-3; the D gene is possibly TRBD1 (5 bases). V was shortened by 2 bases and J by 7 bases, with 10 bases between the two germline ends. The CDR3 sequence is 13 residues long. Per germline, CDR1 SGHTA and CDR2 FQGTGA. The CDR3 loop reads CASSLQGLNTQYF. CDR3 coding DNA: TGTGCCAGCAGCTTACAGGGATTAAATACGCAGTATTTT.

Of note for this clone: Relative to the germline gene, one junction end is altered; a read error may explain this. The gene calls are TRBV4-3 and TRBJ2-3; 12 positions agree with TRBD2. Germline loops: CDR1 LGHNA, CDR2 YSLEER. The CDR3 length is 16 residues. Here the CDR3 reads CASSRLTSGGTDTQYF. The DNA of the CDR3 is TGCGCCAGCAGCCGGCTGACTAGCGGGGGCACGGATACGCAGTATTTT.

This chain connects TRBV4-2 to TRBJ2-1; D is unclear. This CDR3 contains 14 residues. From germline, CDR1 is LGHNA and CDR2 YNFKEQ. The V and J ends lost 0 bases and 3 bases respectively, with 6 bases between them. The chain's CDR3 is CASSQEPVYNEQFF. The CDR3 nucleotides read TGTGCCAGCAGCCAAGAGCCAGTCTACAATGAGCAGTTCTTC.

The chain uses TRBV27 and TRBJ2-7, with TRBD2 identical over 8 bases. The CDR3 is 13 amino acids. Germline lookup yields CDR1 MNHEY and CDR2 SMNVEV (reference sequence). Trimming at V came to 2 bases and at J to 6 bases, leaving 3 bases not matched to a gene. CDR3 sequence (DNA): TGTGCCAGCAGTTTAGAGGCGGGAGGCGAGCAGTACTTC. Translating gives CASSLEAGGEQYF.

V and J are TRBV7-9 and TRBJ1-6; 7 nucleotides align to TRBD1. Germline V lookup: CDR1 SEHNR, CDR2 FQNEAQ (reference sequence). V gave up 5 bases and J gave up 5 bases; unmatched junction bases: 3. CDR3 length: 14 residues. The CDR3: CASSRDSDNSPLHF. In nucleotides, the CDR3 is TGTGCCAGCAGCCGGGACAGTGATAATTCACCCCTCCACTTT.

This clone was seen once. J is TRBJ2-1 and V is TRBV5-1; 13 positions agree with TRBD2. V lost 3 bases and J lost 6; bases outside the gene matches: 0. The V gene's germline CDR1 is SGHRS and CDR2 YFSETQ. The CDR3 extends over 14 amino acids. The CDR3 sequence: CASSWTSGSNEQFF. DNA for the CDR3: TGCGCCAGCAGCTGGACTAGCGGGAGCAATGAGCAGTTCTTC.

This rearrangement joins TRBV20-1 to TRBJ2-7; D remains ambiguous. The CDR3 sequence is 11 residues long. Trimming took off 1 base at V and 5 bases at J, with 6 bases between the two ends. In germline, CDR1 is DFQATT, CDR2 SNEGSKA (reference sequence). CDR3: CSARGPNEQYF. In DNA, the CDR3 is TGCAGTGCTAGAGGGCCTAACGAGCAGTACTTC.

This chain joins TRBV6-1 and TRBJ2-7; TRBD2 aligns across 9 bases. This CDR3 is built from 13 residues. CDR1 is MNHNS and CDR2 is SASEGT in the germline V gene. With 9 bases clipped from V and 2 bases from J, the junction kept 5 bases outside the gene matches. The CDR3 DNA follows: TGTGCCAGTCTGACTAGCGGAGCCTACGAGCAGTACTTC. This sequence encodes CASLTSGAYEQYF.

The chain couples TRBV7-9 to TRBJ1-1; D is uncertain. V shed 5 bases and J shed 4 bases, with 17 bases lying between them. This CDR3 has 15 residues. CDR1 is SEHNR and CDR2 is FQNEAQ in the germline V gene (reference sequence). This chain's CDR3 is CASSRSAGPTTEAFF. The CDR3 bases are TGTGCCAGCAGCCGGAGTGCAGGTCCTACCACTGAAGCTTTCTTT.

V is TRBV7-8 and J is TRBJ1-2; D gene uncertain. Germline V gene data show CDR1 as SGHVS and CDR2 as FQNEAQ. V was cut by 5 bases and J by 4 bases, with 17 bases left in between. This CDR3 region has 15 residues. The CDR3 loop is CASSPQGFMGYGYTF. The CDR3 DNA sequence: TGTGCCAGCAGCCCTCAAGGGTTTATGGGCTATGGCTACACCTTC.

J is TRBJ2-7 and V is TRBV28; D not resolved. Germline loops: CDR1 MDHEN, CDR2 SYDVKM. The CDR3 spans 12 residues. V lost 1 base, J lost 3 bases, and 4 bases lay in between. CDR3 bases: TGTGCCAGCAGTTTATACAACTACGAGCAGTACTTC. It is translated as CASSLYNYEQYF.

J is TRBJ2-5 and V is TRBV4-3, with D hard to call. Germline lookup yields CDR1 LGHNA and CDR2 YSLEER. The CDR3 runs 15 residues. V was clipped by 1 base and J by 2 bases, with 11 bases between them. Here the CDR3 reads CASSQGIVRQETQYF. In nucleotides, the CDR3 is TGCGCCAGCAGCCAAGGGATAGTACGGCAAGAGACCCAGTACTTC.

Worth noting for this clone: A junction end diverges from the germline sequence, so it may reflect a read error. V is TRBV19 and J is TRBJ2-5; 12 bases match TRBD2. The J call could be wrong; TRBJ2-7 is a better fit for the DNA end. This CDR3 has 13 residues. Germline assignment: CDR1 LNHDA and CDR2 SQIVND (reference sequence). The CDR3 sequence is CPRLAGALYEQYF. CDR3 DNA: TGTCCCAGACTAGCGGGAGCACTATACGAGCAGTACTTC.

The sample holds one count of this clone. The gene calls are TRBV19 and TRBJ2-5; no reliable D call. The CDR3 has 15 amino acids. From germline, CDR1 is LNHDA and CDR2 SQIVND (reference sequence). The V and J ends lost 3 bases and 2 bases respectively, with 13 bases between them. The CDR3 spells CASSIPYAEQETQYF. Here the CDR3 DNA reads TGTGCCAGTAGTATCCCCTACGCGGAACAAGAGACCCAGTACTTC.

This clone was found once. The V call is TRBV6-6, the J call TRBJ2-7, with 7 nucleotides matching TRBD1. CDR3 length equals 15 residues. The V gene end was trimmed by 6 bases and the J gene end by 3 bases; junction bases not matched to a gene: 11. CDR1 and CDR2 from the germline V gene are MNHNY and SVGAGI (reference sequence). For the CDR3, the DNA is TGTGCCAGCAGCCGGGACAGAGACCTCCTCTACGAGCAGTACTTC. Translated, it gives CASSRDRDLLYEQYF.

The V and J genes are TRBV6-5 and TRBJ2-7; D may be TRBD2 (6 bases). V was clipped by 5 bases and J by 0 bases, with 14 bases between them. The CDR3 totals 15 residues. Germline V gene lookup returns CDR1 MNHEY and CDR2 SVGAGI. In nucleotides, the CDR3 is TGTGCCAGCAGTATTGGGGGGAGTACCTCCTACGAGCAGTACTTC. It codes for CASSIGGSTSYEQYF.

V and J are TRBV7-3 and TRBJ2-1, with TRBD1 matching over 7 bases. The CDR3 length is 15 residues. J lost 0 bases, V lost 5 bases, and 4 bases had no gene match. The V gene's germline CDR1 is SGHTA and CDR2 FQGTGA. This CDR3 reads CASSPWDSSYNEQFF. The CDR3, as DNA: TGTGCCAGCAGCCCCTGGGACAGCTCCTACAATGAGCAGTTCTTC.

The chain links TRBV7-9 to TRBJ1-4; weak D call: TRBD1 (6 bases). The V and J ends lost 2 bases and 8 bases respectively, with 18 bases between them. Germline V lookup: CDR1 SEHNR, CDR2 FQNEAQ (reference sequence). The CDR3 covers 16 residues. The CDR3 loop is CASSLNRVRDREKLFF. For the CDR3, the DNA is TGTGCCAGCAGCTTAAACAGGGTCCGGGACCGGGAAAAACTGTTTTTT.

CDR3 sequence (DNA): TGTGCCACCAGCGGGGGATCCGGGACAGGGGCCTATGGCTACACCTTC. Residues: CATSGGSGTGAYGYTF. The chain carries TRBV15 and TRBJ1-2, with TRBD1 matching 10 bases. The V gene's germline CDR1 is LNHNV and CDR2 YYDKDF (reference sequence). There are 16 residues in the CDR3. Trimming cost V 5 bases and J 4 bases; bases outside gene matches: 10. Full variable domain (remainder filled in from reference TRBV15 and TRBJ1-2): DAMVIQNPRYQVTQFGKPVTLSCSQTLNHNVMYWYQQKSSQAPKLLFHYYDKDFNNEADTPDNFQSRRPNTSFCFLDIRSPGLGDTAMYLCATSGGSGTGAYGYTFGSGTRLTVV.

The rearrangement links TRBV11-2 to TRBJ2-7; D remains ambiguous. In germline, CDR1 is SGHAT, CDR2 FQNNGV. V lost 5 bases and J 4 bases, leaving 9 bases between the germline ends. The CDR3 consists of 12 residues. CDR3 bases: TGTGCCAGCAGCCTAACCCATTACGAGCAGTACTTC. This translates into CASSLTHYEQYF.